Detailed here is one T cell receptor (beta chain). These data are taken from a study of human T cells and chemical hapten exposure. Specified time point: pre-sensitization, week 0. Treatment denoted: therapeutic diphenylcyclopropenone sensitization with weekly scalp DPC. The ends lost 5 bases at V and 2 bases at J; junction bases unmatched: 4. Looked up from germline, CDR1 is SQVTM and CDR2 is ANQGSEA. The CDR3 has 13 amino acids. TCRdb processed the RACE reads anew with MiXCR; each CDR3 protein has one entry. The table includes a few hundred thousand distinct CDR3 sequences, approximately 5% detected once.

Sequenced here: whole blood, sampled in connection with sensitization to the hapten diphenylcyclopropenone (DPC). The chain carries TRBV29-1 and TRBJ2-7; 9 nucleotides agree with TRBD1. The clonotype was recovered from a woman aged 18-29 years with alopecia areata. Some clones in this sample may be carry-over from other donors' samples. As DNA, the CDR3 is TGCAGCGTTACAGGGGGCACGACCTACGAGCAGTACTTC. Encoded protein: CSVTGGTTYEQYF.